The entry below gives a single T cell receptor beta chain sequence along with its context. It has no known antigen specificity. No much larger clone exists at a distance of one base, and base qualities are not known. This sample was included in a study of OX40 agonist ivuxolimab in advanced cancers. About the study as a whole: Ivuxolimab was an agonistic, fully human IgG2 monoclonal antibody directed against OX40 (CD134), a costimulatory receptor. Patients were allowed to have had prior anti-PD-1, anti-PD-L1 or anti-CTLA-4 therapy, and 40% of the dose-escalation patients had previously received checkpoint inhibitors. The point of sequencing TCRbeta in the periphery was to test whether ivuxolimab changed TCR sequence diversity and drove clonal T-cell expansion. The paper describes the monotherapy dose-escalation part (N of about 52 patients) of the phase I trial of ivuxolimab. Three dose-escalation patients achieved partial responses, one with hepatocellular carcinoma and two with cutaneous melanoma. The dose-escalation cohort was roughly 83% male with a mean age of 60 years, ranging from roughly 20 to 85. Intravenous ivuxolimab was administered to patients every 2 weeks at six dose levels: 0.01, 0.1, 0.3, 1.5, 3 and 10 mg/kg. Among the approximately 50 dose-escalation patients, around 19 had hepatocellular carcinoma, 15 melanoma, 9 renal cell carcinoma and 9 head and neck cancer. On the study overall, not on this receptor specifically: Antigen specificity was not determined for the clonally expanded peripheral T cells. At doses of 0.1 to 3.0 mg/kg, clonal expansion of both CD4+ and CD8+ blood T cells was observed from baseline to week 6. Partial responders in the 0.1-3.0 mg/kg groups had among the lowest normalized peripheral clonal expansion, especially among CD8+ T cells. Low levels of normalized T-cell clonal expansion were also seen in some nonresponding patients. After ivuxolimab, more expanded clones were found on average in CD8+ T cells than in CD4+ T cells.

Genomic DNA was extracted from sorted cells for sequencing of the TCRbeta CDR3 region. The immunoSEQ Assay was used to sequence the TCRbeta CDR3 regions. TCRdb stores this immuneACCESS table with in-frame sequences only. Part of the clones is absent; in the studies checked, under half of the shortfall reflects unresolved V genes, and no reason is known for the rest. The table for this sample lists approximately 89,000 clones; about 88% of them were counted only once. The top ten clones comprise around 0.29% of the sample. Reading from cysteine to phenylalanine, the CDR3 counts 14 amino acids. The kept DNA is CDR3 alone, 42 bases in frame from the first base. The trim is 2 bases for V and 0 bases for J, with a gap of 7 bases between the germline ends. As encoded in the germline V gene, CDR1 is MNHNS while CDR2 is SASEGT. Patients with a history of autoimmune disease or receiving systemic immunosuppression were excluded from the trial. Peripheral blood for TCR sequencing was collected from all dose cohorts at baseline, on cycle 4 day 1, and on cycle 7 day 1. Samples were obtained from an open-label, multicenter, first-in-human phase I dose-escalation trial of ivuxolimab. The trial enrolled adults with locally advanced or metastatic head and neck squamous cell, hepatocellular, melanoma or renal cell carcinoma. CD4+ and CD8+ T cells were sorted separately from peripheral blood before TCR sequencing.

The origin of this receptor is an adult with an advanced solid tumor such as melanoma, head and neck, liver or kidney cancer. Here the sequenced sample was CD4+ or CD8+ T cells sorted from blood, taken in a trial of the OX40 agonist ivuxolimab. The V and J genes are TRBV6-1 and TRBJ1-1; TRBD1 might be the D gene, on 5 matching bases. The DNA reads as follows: TGTGCCAGCAGTGAACAGGGTTTGAACACTGAAGCTTTCTTT. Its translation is CASSEQGLNTEAFF.